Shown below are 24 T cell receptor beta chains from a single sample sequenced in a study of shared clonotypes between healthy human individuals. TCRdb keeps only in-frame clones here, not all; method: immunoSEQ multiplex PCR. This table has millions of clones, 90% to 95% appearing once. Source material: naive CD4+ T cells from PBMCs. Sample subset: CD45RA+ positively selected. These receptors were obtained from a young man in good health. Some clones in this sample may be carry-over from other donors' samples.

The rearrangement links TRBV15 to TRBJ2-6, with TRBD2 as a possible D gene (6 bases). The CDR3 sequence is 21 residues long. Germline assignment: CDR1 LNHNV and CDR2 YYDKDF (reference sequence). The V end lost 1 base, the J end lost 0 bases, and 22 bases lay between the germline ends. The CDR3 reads CATSRGSGGSLGVSGANVLTF. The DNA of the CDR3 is TGTGCCACCAGCAGAGGCAGTGGGGGGTCCTTGGGTGTCTCTGGGGCCAACGTCCTGACTTTC.

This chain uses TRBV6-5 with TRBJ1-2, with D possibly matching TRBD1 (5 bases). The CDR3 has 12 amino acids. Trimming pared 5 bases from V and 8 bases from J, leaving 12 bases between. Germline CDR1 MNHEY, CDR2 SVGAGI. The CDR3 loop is CASSPTKGGYTF. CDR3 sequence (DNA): TGTGCCAGCAGTCCGACGAAGGGGGGCTACACCTTC.

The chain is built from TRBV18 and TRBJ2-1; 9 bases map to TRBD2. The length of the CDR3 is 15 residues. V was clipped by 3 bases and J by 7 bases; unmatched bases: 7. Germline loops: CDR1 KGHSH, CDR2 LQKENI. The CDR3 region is CASSPRTTSGNEQFF. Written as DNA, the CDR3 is TGTGCCAGCTCACCCAGGACTACTAGCGGGAATGAGCAGTTCTTC.

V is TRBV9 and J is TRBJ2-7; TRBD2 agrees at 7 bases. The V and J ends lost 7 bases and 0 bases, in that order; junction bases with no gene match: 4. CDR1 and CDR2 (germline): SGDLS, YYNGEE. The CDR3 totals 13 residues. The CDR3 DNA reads TGTGCCAGCTCCGGGACTAACTCCTACGAGCAGTACTTC. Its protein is CASSGTNSYEQYF.

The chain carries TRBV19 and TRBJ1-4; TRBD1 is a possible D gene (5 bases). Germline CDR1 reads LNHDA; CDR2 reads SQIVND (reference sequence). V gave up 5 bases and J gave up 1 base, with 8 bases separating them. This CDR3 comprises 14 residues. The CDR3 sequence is CASSLQGTNEKLFF. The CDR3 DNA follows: TGTGCCAGTAGTCTGCAGGGAACTAATGAAAAACTGTTTTTT.

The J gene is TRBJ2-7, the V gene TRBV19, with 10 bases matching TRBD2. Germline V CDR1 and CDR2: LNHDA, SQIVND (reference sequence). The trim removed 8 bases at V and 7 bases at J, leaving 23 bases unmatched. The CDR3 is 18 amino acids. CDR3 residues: CASAIPLAGPSIFGEQYF. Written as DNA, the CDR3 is TGTGCCAGTGCCATCCCACTAGCGGGACCGTCCATCTTCGGAGAGCAGTACTTC. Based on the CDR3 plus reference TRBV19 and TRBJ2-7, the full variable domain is DGGITQSPKYLFRKEGQNVTLSCEQNLNHDAMYWYRQDPGQGLRLIYYSQIVNDFQKGDIAEGYSVSREKKESFPLTVTSAQKNPTAFYLCASAIPLAGPSIFGEQYFGPGTRLTVT.

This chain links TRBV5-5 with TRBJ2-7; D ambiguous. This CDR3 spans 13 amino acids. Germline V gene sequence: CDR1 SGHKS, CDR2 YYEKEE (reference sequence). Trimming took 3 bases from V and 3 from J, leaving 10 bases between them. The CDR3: CASSWGNSYEQYF. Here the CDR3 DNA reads TGTGCCAGCAGCTGGGGTAATAGCTACGAGCAGTACTTC.

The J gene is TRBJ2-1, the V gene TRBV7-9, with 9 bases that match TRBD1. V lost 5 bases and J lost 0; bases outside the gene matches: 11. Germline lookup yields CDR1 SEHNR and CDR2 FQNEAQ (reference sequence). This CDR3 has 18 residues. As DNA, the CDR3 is TGTGCCAGCAGCCCAAGGGGGACAGGGAGCGACTCCTACAATGAGCAGTTCTTC. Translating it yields CASSPRGTGSDSYNEQFF.

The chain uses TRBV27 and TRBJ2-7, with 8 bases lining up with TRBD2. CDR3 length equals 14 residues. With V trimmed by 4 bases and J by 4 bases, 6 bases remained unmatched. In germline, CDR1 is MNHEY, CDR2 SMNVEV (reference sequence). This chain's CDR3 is CASSYMGLDYEQYF. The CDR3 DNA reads TGTGCCAGCAGTTACATGGGACTAGATTACGAGCAGTACTTC.

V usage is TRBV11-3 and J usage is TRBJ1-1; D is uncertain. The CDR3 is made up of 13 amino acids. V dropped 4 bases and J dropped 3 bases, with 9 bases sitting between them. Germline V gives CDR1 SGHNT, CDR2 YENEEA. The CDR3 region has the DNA TGTGCCAGCAGCTATGCGTTAGACACTGAAGCTTTCTTT. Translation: CASSYALDTEAFF.

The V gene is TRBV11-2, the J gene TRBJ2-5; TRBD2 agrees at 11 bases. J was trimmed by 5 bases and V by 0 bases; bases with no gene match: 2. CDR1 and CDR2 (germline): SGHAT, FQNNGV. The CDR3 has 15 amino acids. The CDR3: CASSLDRLAGETQYF. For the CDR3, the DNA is TGTGCCAGCAGCTTAGACCGACTAGCGGGGGAGACCCAGTACTTC.

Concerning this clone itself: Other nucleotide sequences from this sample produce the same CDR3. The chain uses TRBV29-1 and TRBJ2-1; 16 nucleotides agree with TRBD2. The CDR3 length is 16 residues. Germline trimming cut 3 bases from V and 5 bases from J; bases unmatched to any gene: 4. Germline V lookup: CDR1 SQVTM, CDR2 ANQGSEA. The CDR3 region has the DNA TGCAGCGTTGAGGGACTAGCGGGAGGGGATGACAATGAGCAGTTCTTC. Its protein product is CSVEGLAGGDDNEQFF.

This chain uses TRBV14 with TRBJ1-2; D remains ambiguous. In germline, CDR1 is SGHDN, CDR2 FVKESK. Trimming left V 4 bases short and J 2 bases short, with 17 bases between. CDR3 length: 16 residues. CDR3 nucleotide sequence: TGTGCCAGCAGCCCCCGGGCTAGTGAAAGCAACTATGGCTACACCTTC. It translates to CASSPRASESNYGYTF.

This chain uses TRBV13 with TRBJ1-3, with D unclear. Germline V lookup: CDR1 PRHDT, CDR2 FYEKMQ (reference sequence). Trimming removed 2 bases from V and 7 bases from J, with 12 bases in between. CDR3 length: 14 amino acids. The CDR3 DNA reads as TGTGCCAGCAGCTTAAGTTCGGGGATCAACACCATATATTTT. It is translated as CASSLSSGINTIYF.

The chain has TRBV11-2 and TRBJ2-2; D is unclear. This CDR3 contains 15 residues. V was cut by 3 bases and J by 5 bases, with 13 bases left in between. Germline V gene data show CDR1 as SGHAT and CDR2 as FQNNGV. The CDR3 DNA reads TGTGCCAGCAGCTTTAATGGGGTGCAGACCGGGGAGCTGTTTTTT. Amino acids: CASSFNGVQTGELFF.

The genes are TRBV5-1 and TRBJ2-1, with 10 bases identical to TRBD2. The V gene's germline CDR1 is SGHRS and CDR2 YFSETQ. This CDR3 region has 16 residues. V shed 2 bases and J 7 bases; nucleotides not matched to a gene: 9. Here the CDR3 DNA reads TGCGCCAGCAGCTTACTGGTGGGTAGCGGGAGGAATGAGCAGTTCTTC. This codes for CASSLLVGSGRNEQFF. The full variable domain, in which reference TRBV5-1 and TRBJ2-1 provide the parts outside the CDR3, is KAGVTQTPRYLIKTRGQQVTLSCSPISGHRSVSWYQQTPGQGLQFLFEYFSETQRNKGNFPGRFSGRQFSNSRSEMNVSTLELGDSALYLCASSLLVGSGRNEQFFGPGTRLTVL.

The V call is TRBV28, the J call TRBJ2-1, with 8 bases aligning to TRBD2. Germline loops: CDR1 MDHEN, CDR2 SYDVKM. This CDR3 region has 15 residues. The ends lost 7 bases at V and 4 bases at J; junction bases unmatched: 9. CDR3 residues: CASIHSGTPYNEQFF. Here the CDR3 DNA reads TGTGCCAGCATCCATAGCGGGACCCCATACAATGAGCAGTTCTTC.

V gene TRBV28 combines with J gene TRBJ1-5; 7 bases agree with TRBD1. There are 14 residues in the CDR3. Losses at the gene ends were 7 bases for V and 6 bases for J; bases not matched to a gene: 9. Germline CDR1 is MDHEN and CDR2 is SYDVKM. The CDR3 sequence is CASTTGTDVQPQHF. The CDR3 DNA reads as TGTGCCAGCACCACCGGGACAGATGTTCAGCCCCAGCATTTT.

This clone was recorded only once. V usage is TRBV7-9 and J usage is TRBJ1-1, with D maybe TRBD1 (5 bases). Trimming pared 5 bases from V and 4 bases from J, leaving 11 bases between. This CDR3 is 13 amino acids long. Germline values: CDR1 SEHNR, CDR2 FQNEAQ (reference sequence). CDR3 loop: CASSEQGFTEAFF. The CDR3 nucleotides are TGTGCCAGCAGCGAGCAGGGATTCACTGAAGCTTTCTTT. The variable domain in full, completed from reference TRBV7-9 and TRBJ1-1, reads DTGVSQNPRHKITKRGQNVTFRCDPISEHNRLYWYRQTLGQGPEFLTYFQNEAQLEKSRLLSDRFSAERPKGSFSTLEIQRTEQGDSAMYLCASSEQGFTEAFFGQGTRLTVV.

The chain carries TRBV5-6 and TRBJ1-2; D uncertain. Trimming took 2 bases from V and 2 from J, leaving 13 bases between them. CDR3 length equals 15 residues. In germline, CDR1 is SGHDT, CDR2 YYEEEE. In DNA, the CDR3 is TGTGCCAGCAGCTTCCGGACTGCTTTGAACTATGGCTACACCTTC. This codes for CASSFRTALNYGYTF. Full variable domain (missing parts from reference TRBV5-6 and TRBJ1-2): DAGVTQSPTHLIKTRGQQVTLRCSPKSGHDTVSWYQQALGQGPQFIFQYYEEEERQRGNFPDRFSGHQFPNYSSELNVNALLLGDSALYLCASSFRTALNYGYTFGSGTRLTVV.

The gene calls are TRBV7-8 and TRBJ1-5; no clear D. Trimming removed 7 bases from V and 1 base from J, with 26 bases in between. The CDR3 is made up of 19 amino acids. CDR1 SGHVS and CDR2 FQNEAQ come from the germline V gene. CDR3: CASTGKAASPTSSNQPQHF. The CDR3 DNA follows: TGTGCCAGCACCGGTAAAGCCGCCAGCCCGACGTCGAGCAATCAGCCCCAGCATTTT.

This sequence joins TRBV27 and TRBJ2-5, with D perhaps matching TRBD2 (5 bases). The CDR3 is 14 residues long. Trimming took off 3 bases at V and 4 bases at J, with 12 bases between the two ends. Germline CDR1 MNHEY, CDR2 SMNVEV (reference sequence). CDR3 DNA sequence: TGTGCCAGCAGTTTGCGGGCGGAGGCAGAGACCCAGTACTTC. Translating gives CASSLRAEAETQYF.

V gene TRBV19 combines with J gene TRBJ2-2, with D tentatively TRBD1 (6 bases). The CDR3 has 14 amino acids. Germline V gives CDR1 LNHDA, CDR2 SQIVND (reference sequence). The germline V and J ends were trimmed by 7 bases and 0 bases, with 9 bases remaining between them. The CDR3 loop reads CASIRTANTGELFF. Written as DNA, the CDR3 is TGTGCCAGTATTCGGACAGCGAACACCGGGGAGCTGTTTTTT.

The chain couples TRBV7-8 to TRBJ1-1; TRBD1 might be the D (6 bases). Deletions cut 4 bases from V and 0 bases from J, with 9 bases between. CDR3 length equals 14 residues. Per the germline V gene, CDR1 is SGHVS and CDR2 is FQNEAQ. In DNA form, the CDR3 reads TGTGCCAGCAGCTCGGGACAAATGAACACTGAAGCTTTCTTT. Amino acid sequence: CASSSGQMNTEAFF.